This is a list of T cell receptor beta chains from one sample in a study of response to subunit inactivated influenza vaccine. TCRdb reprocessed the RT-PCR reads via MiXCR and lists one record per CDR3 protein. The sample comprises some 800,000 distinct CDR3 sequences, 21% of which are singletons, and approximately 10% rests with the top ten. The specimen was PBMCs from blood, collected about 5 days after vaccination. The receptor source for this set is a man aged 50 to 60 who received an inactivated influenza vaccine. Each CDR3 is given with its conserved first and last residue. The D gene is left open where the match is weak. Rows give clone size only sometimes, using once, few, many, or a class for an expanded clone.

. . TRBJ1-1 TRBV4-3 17 TGCGCCAGCAGCCAAGCATACAGGGTCCCCGTGAACACTGTAGCTTTCTTT CASSQAYRVPVNTVAFF
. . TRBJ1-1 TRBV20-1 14 TGCAGTGCTAGAGATCCCCGGGAGAACACTGAAGCTTTCTTT CSARDPRENTEAFF
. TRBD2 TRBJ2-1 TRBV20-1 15 TGCAGTGCTAGACTTGGGACTAGCGGATACAATGAGCAGTTCTTC CSARLGTSGYNEQFF
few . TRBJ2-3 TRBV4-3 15 TGCGCCAGCAGTCTTGCGGTACGGTCTGCGGATACGCAGTATTTT CASSLAVRSADTQYF
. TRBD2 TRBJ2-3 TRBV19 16 TGTGCCAGTAGTTCGAGCGGGAGGGCTCTTCCAGATACGCAGTATTTT CASSSSGRALPDTQYF
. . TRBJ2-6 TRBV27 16 TGTGCCAGCAGTTTGCTAGGTAGCTCTGGGGCCAACGTCCTGACTTTC CASSLLGSSGANVLTF
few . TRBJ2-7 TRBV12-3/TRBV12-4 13 TGTGCCAGCAGTGACCGGGAGTCTCAGGAGCAGTACTTC CASSDRESQEQYF
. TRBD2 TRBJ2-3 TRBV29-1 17 TGCAGCGTTGAAGACTTCACCGGGACTAGGGAAACAGATACGCAGTATTTT CSVEDFTGTRETDTQYF
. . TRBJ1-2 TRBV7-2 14 TGTGCCAGCAGCTCCACGACAGGAGAAGGCGGCTACACCTTC CASSSTTGEGGYTF
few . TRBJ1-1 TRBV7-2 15 TGTGCCAGCAGCTTAAACCAGCTTATGAACACTGAAGCTTTCTTT CASSLNQLMNTEAFF
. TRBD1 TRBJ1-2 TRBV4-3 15 TGCGCCAGCAGCCGCCGGGACAGGGACCTCGGATCCTACACCTTC CASSRRDRDLGSYTF
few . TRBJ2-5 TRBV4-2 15 TGTGCCAGCAGCCACCCCTCCCAGGGCGGAGAGACCCAGTACTTC CASSHPSQGGETQYF
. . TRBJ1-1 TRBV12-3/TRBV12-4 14 TGTGCCAGCAGTCTCAGGGAGCTCTCCACTGAAGCTTTCTTT CASSLRELSTEAFF
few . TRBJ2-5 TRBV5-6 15 TGTGCCAGCAGCCCGGAGGGGGGGGCCTGGGAGACCCAGTACTTC CASSPEGGAWETQYF
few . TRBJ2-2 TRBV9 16 TGTGCCAGCAGCGTAGCTCCCGGACATCAGACCGGGGAGCTGTTTTTT CASSVAPGHQTGELFF
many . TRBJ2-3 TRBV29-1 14 TGCAGCGTTGGGGGAGCGGAGCGCACAGATACGCAGTATTTT CSVGGAERTDTQYF
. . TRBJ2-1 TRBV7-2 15 TGTGCCAGCAGCTTAGTTCCGGGAACTTACAATGAGCAGTTCTTC CASSLVPGTYNEQFF
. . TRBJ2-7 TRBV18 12 TGTGCCAGCTCACAGCAGGTTTACGAGCAGTACTTC CASSQQVYEQYF
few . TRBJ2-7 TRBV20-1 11 TGCAGTGCCCCCTACGGGGATGAGCAGTACTTC CSAPYGDEQYF
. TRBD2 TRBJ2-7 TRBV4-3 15 TGCGCCAGCAGCCAAGATTCTAGCGGGGTGAATAAGCAGTACTTC CASSQDSSGVNKQYF
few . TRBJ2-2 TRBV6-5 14 TGTGCCAGCAGTTACCAACTGAACACCGGGGAGCTGTTTTTT CASSYQLNTGELFF
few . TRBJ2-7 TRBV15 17 TGTGCCACCAGCAGAGATATAGGTGGCGGGTTCTCCTACGAGCAGTACTTC CATSRDIGGGFSYEQYF
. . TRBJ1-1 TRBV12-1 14 TGTGCCAGCAGCTGTCCGACTGAGAACACTGAAGCTTTCTTT CASSCPTENTEAFF
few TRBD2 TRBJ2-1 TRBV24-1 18 TGTGCCACCGCGTCCGGGACTAGCGGACCTACCTCCTACAATGAGCAGTTCTTC CATASGTSGPTSYNEQFF
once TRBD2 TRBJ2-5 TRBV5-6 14 TGTGCCAGCAGCATAGGACTAGCAGAAGAGACCCAGTACTTC CASSIGLAEETQYF
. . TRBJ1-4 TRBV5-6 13 TGTGCCAGCAGCTTGTTTGGGGGCGGGAAACTGTTTTTT CASSLFGGGKLFF
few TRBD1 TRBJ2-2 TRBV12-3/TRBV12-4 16 TGTGCCAGCAGTTTCATGTGGACAGGGCTCACCGGGGAGCTGTTTTTT CASSFMWTGLTGELFF
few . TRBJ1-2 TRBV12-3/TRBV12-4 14 TGTGCCAGCAGTCCCTGGGACCTGAACTATGGCTACACCTTC CASSPWDLNYGYTF
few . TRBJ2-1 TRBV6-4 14 TGTGCCAGAGTTGAACATTTGGTCTACAATGAGCAGTTCTTC CARVEHLVYNEQFF
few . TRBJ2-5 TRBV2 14 TGTGCCAGCAGTACAGGGCTTCGAGGGGAGACCCAGTACTTC CASSTGLRGETQYF
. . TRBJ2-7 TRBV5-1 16 TGCGCCAGCAGCTGGCCGCGGGGAGATACAACCTACGAGCAGTACTTC CASSWPRGDTTYEQYF
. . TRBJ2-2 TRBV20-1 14 TGCAGTGCTAGGGCTCGGACTACGAGCGGGGAGCTGTTTTTT CSARARTTSGELFF
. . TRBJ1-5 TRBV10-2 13 TGCGCCAGCAGTGAGAACCTAAATCAGCCCCAGCATTTT CASSENLNQPQHF
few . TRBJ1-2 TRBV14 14 TGTGCCAGCAGCCAAGAAGGACTGGCCTATGGCTACACCTTC CASSQEGLAYGYTF
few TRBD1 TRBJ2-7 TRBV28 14 TGTGCCAGCGCCCTCGGGGACAGGGGCTACGAGCAGTACTTC CASALGDRGYEQYF
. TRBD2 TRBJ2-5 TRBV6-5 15 TGTGCCAGCAGTTACCCCTCGGGGACTAGCGGGGCCCAGTACTTC CASSYPSGTSGAQYF
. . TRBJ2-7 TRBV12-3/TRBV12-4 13 TGTGCCAGCAGCCCCCTGGGGGTGGGCGAGCAGTACTTC CASSPLGVGEQYF
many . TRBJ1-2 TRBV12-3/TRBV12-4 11 TGTGCCAGCAGTTTTGGGGAAGGCTACACCTTC CASSFGEGYTF
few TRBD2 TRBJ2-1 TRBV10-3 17 TGTGCCATCAGTGACCTCGGACTAGCGGGGGGCAACAATGAGCAGTTCTTC CAISDLGLAGGNNEQFF
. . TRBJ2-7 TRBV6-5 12 TGTGCCAGCAGCCTTGGGTTGACCGAGCAGTACTTC CASSLGLTEQYF
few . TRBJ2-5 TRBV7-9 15 TGTGCCAGCAGAGGCGGGGCTGGGCTACAAGAGACCCAGTACTTC CASRGGAGLQETQYF
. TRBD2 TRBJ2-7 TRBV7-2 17 TGTGCCAGCAGCTTAGTTTTAGCGGGGAGGAGCTCCTACGAGCAGTACTTC CASSLVLAGRSSYEQYF
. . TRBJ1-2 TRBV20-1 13 TGCAGTGTCTCCCCCGGACGGGCGTATGGCTACACCTTC CSVSPGRAYGYTF
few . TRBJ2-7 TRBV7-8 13 TGTGCCAGCAGCTTAGACCAGCCATACGAGCAGTACTTC CASSLDQPYEQYF
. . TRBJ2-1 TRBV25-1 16 TGTGCCAGCGCCCCTCGGACTTTCCCCTCCTACAATGAGCAGTTCTTC CASAPRTFPSYNEQFF
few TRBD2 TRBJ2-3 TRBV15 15 TGTGCCACCAGCAGAGCTCTAGCGGGGGGGGATACGCAGTATTTT CATSRALAGGDTQYF
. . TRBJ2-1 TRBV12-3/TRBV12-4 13 TGTGCCAGCAGCACCGGGGGAAACAATGAGCAGTTCTTC CASSTGGNNEQFF
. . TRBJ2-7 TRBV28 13 TGTGCCAGCAGTTTGGTTCTAAGGTACGAGCAGTACTTC CASSLVLRYEQYF
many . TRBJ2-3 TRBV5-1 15 TGCGCCAGCAGCTTGGGCCAGGGCCGCACAGATACGCAGTATTTT CASSLGQGRTDTQYF
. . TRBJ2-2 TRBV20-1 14 TGCAGTGCTAGGGGACGACTAGTGTCCGGGGAGCTGTTTTTT CSARGRLVSGELFF
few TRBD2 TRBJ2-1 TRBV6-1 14 TGTGCCAGCAGCCTGGGACTAGGCCACAATGAGCAGTTCTTC CASSLGLGHNEQFF
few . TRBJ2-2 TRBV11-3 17 TGTGCCAGCAGCTTAGATGCGATTCTGCCTCCCGAAGGGGAGCTGTTTTTT CASSLDAILPPEGELFF
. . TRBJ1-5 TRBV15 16 TGTGCCACCAGCAGAGAGGGACCGCGAATCAATCAGCCCCAGCATTTT CATSREGPRINQPQHF